This T cell receptor beta chain is drawn from a study of shared clonotypes between healthy human individuals (dated by TCRdb to about 2020). About the investigation overall: Two women and three men aged 18 to 49 years were included in the cohort. Libraries were prepared and TCR repertoires were sequenced by different laboratories using diverse techniques, in order to increase sequencing depth and limit assay-specific biases. Blood TCR repertoires of about 5 healthy adults were deeply sequenced to estimate repertoire size and the extent of clonotype sharing between individuals. Each donor's leukapheresis produced roughly between roughly 0.9 and 8.9 billion PBMCs. For each donor, CD4 naive and CD4 memory were each given three plates, CD8 naive was given two plates, and CD8 memory was given one plate.

A note on this clone: Its antigen specificity is not known. No clone much larger than this one lies a single base away; base qualities are absent.

Beyond this particular receptor, the publication reports: Sampling was restricted to blood, and TCR repertoires in tissue are likely to differ from TCR repertoires in blood. Incomplete sequencing was indicated by rarefaction of sorted-subset datasets, despite the large sequencing depth. Pairwise subsampling led to the expectation that sequencing depth would affect the degree of clonotype sharing among donors. Naive subsets generally had larger estimated clonotype richness than memory subsets. Higher generation probabilities were observed for clonotypes shared by all four sorted-subset donors than for non-shared clonotypes. Because the study included a small number of donors, the genetic and exposure-history diversity represented was limited. Across four donors, approximately 5% of naive CD4, over 3% of naive CD8, 2.3% of memory CD4, and roughly 0.41% of memory CD8 clonotypes were shared.

V loses 6 bases of germline sequence and J loses 0 bases, and the interval between the two ends is 15 bases. CDR1 and CDR2 were assigned from the germline V gene as SNHLY and FYNNEI. Inclusive of the bounding cysteine and phenylalanine, the CDR3 is 15 residues long. CDR3 DNA is the only sequence kept; it has 45 bases, read in frame from the first base. TCR CDR3 regions were amplified from genomic DNA by multiplex PCR using the deep immunoSEQ assay. For each cell subset, the extracted genomic DNA was distributed evenly across all wells of several immunoSEQ 96-well plates, and each plate served as one replicate. For sorted subsets, each replicate PCR was loaded with approximately 0.2 ug genomic DNA, equivalent to 25,000 to 30,000 T cell genomes. Purified libraries were quantified with a Qubit 3.0 fluorometer, sized on a Bioanalyzer 2100, and re-quantified with the KAPA Library Quantification kit. Every immunoSEQ 96-well plate was sequenced on a dedicated single-read 150-cycle Illumina NextSeq 550 flow cell. On the study's bioinformatics: Because the immunoSEQ output included only junctional sequences and no quality scores, the filtering could not be the same as the filtering used for full-length reads. Sequences were annotated with PyIR, a Python wrapper for IgBLAST v1.9, and V/J genes and CDR3 were assigned using IMGT germline references. Any read was removed if the V/J assignment was weak (E-value above 1e-6), the CDR3 was missing, or the read contained stop codons, out-of-frame junctions, or ambiguous translated residues. A V3J clonotype was defined by an identical inferred V gene, J gene, and CDR3 amino acid sequence. Percentage overlap between repertoires was computed as shared unique clonotypes divided by the size of the smaller repertoire. Repertoire richness was assessed with RTK rarefaction, the Chao1 estimator, and Recon v2.1 estimates of unobserved clonotypes. For all TCRbeta clonotypes obtained by the gDNA method from a few donors, generation probabilities were computed with OLGA. TCRdb's version of the immuneACCESS table is confined to in-frame rearrangements and falls short of the full clone set. An unresolved V gene accounts for under half of the shortfall where checked; the remainder is of unknown origin. V, J and clone size are taken as reported in that table, and D and trimming were inferred from the DNA itself. The table for this sample lists around 2,000,000 clones; about 95% of them were counted only once. The top ten hold 0.85% to 1.3% of the sample.

For the CD8 naive samples, CD45RO-negative cells were positively selected for CCR7, yielding a CD45RA+CCR7+ population from which TemRA cells were excluded. Donors were healthy HIV-negative adults with no recently reported acute infections or vaccinations. Only Caucasian adults living in Nashville, Tennessee, USA were represented among the donors. Blood was collected by leukapheresis, and PBMCs were isolated by Ficoll-Histopaque density gradient centrifugation and then cryopreserved in liquid nitrogen vapor phase. Purity and quantity of every magnetically sorted T cell population were checked by analytical flow cytometry. Each sorted fraction had its genomic DNA isolated and then quantified by UV absorbance on a Nanodrop 2000c.

This clonotype was obtained from a man aged 18 to 35 in good health. The chain couples TRBV2 to TRBJ2-7, with the D segment identity uncertain. Sequenced sample: naive CD8+ T cells sorted from blood. The cell subset or site label, read with the paper, signifies: CD45RA+CCR7+. At the DNA level, the sequence is TGTGCCAGCAGGGACCCGGGTGTAAACTCCTACGAGCAGTACTTC. It codes for CASRDPGVNSYEQYF.